This T cell receptor beta chain is from a study of CDR3 diversity in severe acne. Via MiXCR, TCRdb re-called the PCR reads, giving one row per CDR3 protein. The table has under 95,000 distinct CDR3 sequences, 45% to 55% seen once. The V and J ends lost 3 bases and 6 bases, in that order; junction bases with no gene match: 2. Germline CDR1 SGHAT, CDR2 FQNNGV. The CDR3 loop spans 15 amino acids. This clonotype was observed a handful of times. The sequenced material came from blood. V gene TRBV11-2 combines with J gene TRBJ2-5; 15 bases fit TRBD2. This sequence was found in a male donor in good health, serving as a control. The CDR3 loop is CASSFGLAGGKTQYF. The CDR3 nucleotides are TGTGCCAGCAGCTTTGGACTAGCGGGGGGGAAGACCCAGTACTTC.